Listed below are T cell receptor beta chains from one sample, sequenced in a study of T-cell reconstitution after alpha-beta-depleted transplantation in children. Using its own MiXCR run on the PCR reads, TCRdb lists one record per CDR3 protein. The data show roughly 280,000 distinct CDR3 sequences, around a tenth seen once. The starting material was peripheral blood, obtained 180 days after TCRalphabeta/CD19-depleted stem cell transplant. The receptor source for this set is a male patient between 2 and 10 years old who had a stem cell transplant for chronic granulomatous disease, so the T cells may come from the graft donor. Each CDR3 is given with its conserved first and last residue. The D gene is left open where the match is weak. Not all rows give a size; the values are once, few, many and, for expanded clones, a class.

TRBJ1-1 | TRBV7-9 | many | - | TGTGCCAGCAGCTTAGACCGCCGCCGGACTGAAGCTTTCTTT | CASSLDRRRTEAFF
TRBJ1-6 | TRBV6-1 | many | - | TGTGCCAGCAGTCCCCTATCGTTAGCTGGGTCACCCCTCCACTTT | CASSPLSLAGSPLHF
TRBJ2-7 | TRBV28 | many | - | TGTGCCAGCAGTCCCCACAAGTACGAGCAGTACTTC | CASSPHKYEQYF
TRBJ2-5 | TRBV11-2 | - | TRBD2 | TGTGCCAGCAGCTTAGATTCGGTTAGGTCTTTACTAGCGGGGGAGACCCAGTACTTC | CASSLDSVRSLLAGETQYF
TRBJ1-5 | TRBV12-3/TRBV12-4 | many | - | TGTGCCAGCAGTACGTGGCATAGCAATCAGCCCCAGCATTTT | CASSTWHSNQPQHF
TRBJ2-5 | TRBV20-1 | many | - | TGCAGTGCGACGACTGTGGGCCCCGTAGAGACCCAGTACTTC | CSATTVGPVETQYF
TRBJ2-3 | TRBV29-1 | many | TRBD2 | TGCAGCGTTGGGACTAGCGGGAGGGACAAAGATACGCAGTATTTT | CSVGTSGRDKDTQYF
TRBJ2-2 | TRBV5-1 | many | TRBD1 | TGCGCCAGCACTCACGACAGGGTGGTGGGCACCGGGGAGCTGTTTTTT | CASTHDRVVGTGELFF
TRBJ2-7 | TRBV9 | many | TRBD2 | TGTGCCAGCAGTCCGGGACTAGACATCTTCTACGAGCAGTACTTC | CASSPGLDIFYEQYF
TRBJ2-7 | TRBV12-3/TRBV12-4 | many | TRBD2 | TGTGCCAGCAGTTTTCAAGCGGGAGCTTCGGACGAGCAGTACTTC | CASSFQAGASDEQYF
TRBJ2-5 | TRBV12-3/TRBV12-4 | many | - | TGTGCCAGCAGTTTTTTTGGAGAGACCCAGTACTTC | CASSFFGETQYF
TRBJ2-6 | TRBV5-1 | many | - | TGCGCCAGCAGCTTGGAACGCGCTGGGGCCAACGTCCTGACTTTC | CASSLERAGANVLTF
TRBJ2-7 | TRBV6-1 | - | - | TGTGCCAGCAGTGATTGGACAGCCTCCTACGAGCAGTACTTC | CASSDWTASYEQYF
TRBJ2-7 | TRBV20-1 | many | TRBD1 | TGCAGTGCCAGGAGGACGCAGGGGGCGCGGGAGCAGTACTTC | CSARRTQGAREQYF
TRBJ2-3 | TRBV4-2 | many | - | TGTGCCAGCAGCCAAGAATCTAGACCCACAGATACGCAGTATTTT | CASSQESRPTDTQYF
TRBJ2-1 | TRBV10-3 | many | TRBD2 | TGTGCCATCAGTGGGACTAGCTATCCTGCGAATGAGCAGTTCTTC | CAISGTSYPANEQFF
TRBJ2-2 | TRBV28 | many | - | TGTGCCAGCAGTTTCCGACTTAACACCGGGGAGCTGTTTTTT | CASSFRLNTGELFF
TRBJ2-1 | TRBV3-1 | many | - | TGTGCCAGCACCCGTGGGTTAAGCTCCTACAATGAGCAGTTCTTC | CASTRGLSSYNEQFF
TRBJ2-5 | TRBV25-1 | many | - | TGTGCCAGCAGTGTCCAGGGACAAGAGACCCAGTACTTC | CASSVQGQETQYF
TRBJ2-3 | TRBV13 | - | TRBD2 | TGTGCCAGCAGCGCCCCCCTAGCGGGGGGGCAGGGTACGCAGTATTTT | CASSAPLAGGQGTQYF
TRBJ1-3 | TRBV6-8 | many | - | TGTGCCAGCAGTAAATACCGCGGACTCCCACTGGCTGGAAACACCATATATTTT | CASSKYRGLPLAGNTIYF
TRBJ2-2 | TRBV7-3 | many | TRBD2 | TGTGCCAGCAGCCCCGGGGGGGCGATGAACACCGGGGAGCTGTTTTTT | CASSPGGAMNTGELFF
TRBJ1-1 | TRBV5-1 | many | - | TGCGCCAGCAGCCGGGGGGGGAACACTGAAGCTTTCTTT | CASSRGGNTEAFF
TRBJ1-6 | TRBV4-3 | few | - | TGCGCCAGCAGCCAAGATTACCAGGGCTATAATTCACCCCTCCACTTT | CASSQDYQGYNSPLHF
TRBJ2-1 | TRBV6-1 | many | TRBD2 | TGTGCCAGCAGTCAAGTGGGACTAGCGGGAGATCCTGAGCAGTTCTTC | CASSQVGLAGDPEQFF
TRBJ2-7 | TRBV9 | many | TRBD1 | TGTGCCAGCAGCCGTGACGGGACAGGTTGGAACGAGCAGTACTTC | CASSRDGTGWNEQYF
TRBJ2-1 | TRBV28 | many | - | TGTGCCAGCAGCCGGTTCTGGGATAGGGACAATGAGCAGTTCTTC | CASSRFWDRDNEQFF
TRBJ2-7 | TRBV29-1 | many | - | TGCAGCACCCGGGACGGTTCCTACGAGCAGTACTTC | CSTRDGSYEQYF
TRBJ2-1 | TRBV5-1 | many | TRBD2 | TGCGCCAGCAGCTTGGAGGCTAGCGGGAGTTTCGATGAGCAGTTCTTC | CASSLEASGSFDEQFF